One T cell receptor beta chain is described in this entry. Its specificity is unknown. Pools of viral peptides were used by the ViraFEST assay to expand antigen-specific CD4+ T cells ahead of sequencing. Subsequent to a culture period of nine to ten days, CD4+ T cells were isolated. Nucleocapsid antibody tests were negative, and the vaccine recipients had no prior SARS-CoV-2 infection. Some clones are missing from TCRdb's copy, which holds only in-frame ones; the method was immunoSEQ multiplex PCR. Of 62,000 or so clones in the sample, 75% to 85% were seen once. This record belongs to a study of vaccination effects on CD4 cells after COVID-19. Germline values: CDR1 SGHRS, CDR2 YFSETQ. Trimming took off 5 bases at V and 6 bases at J, with 10 bases between the two ends. The CDR3 is 12 amino acids.

Here the sequenced sample was CD4+ T cells from PBMCs cultured with SARS-CoV-2 spike peptides, taken before COVID-19 vaccination. The chain links TRBV5-1 to TRBJ2-3, with TRBD2 as a possible D gene (5 bases). The sequence derives from a human donor who received a COVID-19 vaccine. CDR3 in amino acids: CASSYSADTQYF. The CDR3 DNA follows: TGCGCCAGCAGTTATAGCGCGGATACGCAGTATTTT. Full variable domain (outside the CDR3, taken from reference TRBV5-1 and TRBJ2-3): KAGVTQTPRYLIKTRGQQVTLSCSPISGHRSVSWYQQTPGQGLQFLFEYFSETQRNKGNFPGRFSGRQFSNSRSEMNVSTLELGDSALYLCASSYSADTQYFGPGTRLTVL.